The 27 T cell receptor beta chains below all came from one sample that was sequenced in a study of blood T cell repertoires in COVID-19. Assay used: immunoSEQ multiplex PCR; TCRdb lists only in-frame clones, some missing. The sample holds about 220,000 clones, 65% to 90% seen once. Sequences were obtained from peripheral blood. These receptors all come from a woman in her 70s with COVID-19, enrolled during active disease.

The chain links TRBV29-1 to TRBJ1-1; no clear D gene. Germline lookup yields CDR1 SQVTM and CDR2 ANQGSEA. V lost 4 bases and J 8 bases, leaving 14 bases between the germline ends. The CDR3 totals 12 residues. CDR3 sequence reads: CSVVSGIVEAFF. The CDR3 DNA follows: TGCAGCGTTGTCAGCGGGATCGTGGAAGCTTTCTTT.

V and J are TRBV19 and TRBJ2-7; TRBD2 matches 7 bases. The CDR3 has 15 amino acids. The germline V gene encodes CDR1 LNHDA and CDR2 SQIVND (reference sequence). V was clipped by 5 bases and J by 2 bases; unmatched bases: 9. CDR3 sequence reads: CASSPSGGRAYEQYF. The CDR3, as DNA: TGTGCCAGTAGTCCCTCCGGGGGGAGGGCCTACGAGCAGTACTTC.

The rearrangement joins TRBV2 to TRBJ2-1; D may be TRBD2 (7 bases). This CDR3 region has 12 residues. The germline CDR1 and CDR2 sequences are SNHLY and FYNNEI. Written as DNA, the CDR3 is TGTGGCGGGGGTAGCGGAGGGGGTGAGCAGTTCTTC. It is translated as CGGGSGGGEQFF. Filled out from reference TRBV2 and TRBJ2-1, the complete variable domain reads EPEVTQTPSHQVTQMGQEVILRCVPISNHLYFYWYRQILGQKVEFLVSFYNNEISEKSEIFDDQFSVERPDGSNFTLKIRSTKLEDSAMYFCGGGSGGGEQFFGPGTRLTVL.

In this sample, this clone turned up once. CDR3 nucleotide sequence: TGTGCCAGCAGCTTAGGCGGCCAGGGGAATCAGCCCCAGCATTTT. It yields the protein CASSLGGQGNQPQHF. The chain couples TRBV7-2 to TRBJ1-5; weak D call: TRBD1 (6 bases). CDR3 length equals 15 residues. Per the germline V gene, CDR1 is SGHTA and CDR2 is FQGNSA. V lost 1 base, J lost 4 bases, and 11 bases lay in between.

The rearrangement joins TRBV7-2 to TRBJ1-1; D is perhaps TRBD1 (6 bases). V dropped 1 base and J dropped 1 base, with 13 bases sitting between them. CDR1 and CDR2 from the germline V gene are SGHTA and FQGNSA. The CDR3 runs 16 residues. CDR3 nucleotides: TGTGCCAGCAGCTTAGGCGGGGGGCGCGAGAACACTGAAGCTTTCTTT. Its translation: CASSLGGGRENTEAFF.

The chain uses TRBV4-1 and TRBJ1-2; D is unresolved. The germline CDR1 and CDR2 sequences are MGHRA and YSYEKL. V was shortened by 1 base and J by 5 bases, with 8 bases between the two germline ends. CDR3 length: 13 residues. CDR3 protein: CASSQALQYGYTF. CDR3 DNA sequence: TGCGCCAGCAGCCAAGCCTTACAGTATGGCTACACCTTC.

J is TRBJ2-7 and V is TRBV2, with 13 bases aligning to TRBD2. Germline V CDR1 and CDR2: SNHLY, FYNNEI. The CDR3 is 14 amino acids. The junction had 1 base not matched to a gene; V was cut back by 6 bases and J by 2 bases. The CDR3 loop is CASSGTSGAYEQYF. The CDR3, as DNA: TGTGCCAGCAGCGGGACTAGCGGGGCCTACGAGCAGTACTTC.

This chain's CDR3 is CASSIRAGRTGELFF. The DNA of the CDR3 is TGTGCCAGTAGTATCCGGGCAGGGAGGACCGGGGAGCTGTTTTTT. The chain has TRBV19 and TRBJ2-2, with a weak D call TRBD2 (6 bases). Trimming left V 3 bases short and J 5 bases short, with 13 bases between. Germline values: CDR1 LNHDA, CDR2 SQIVND (reference sequence). This CDR3 spans 15 amino acids.

The chain employs TRBV15 and TRBJ1-4, with D maybe TRBD1 (6 bases). The germline gives CDR1 LNHNV, CDR2 YYDKDF (reference sequence). CDR3 length equals 17 residues. V was pared by 2 bases and J by 0 bases, with 13 bases between. The DNA for the CDR3 is TGTGCCACCAGCAGACCAGGCCAGGGGCCAACTAATGAAAAACTGTTTTTT. The encoded protein is CATSRPGQGPTNEKLFF.

This clone was seen only once. The chain couples TRBV6-5 to TRBJ1-6; 9 bases agree with TRBD1. The CDR3 covers 14 residues. CDR1 MNHEY and CDR2 SVGAGI come from the germline V gene. J lost 7 bases, V lost 6 bases, and 4 bases had no gene match. CDR3 residues: CASSLDRGNSPLHF. In DNA, the CDR3 is TGTGCCAGCAGCCTGGACAGGGGCAATTCACCCCTCCACTTT.

This sequence joins TRBV5-1 and TRBJ1-4; the D is unclear. Germline lookup yields CDR1 SGHRS and CDR2 YFSETQ. The CDR3 is 14 amino acids. The ends were cut back, 1 base at V and 0 bases at J, with 4 bases in the middle. The CDR3 here is CASSLTATNEKLFF. CDR3 bases: TGCGCCAGCAGCTTGACAGCAACTAATGAAAAACTGTTTTTT.

This clone occurred once. J is TRBJ1-1 and V is TRBV7-2, with a possible D match to TRBD1 (5 bases). V was clipped by 1 base and J by 1 base, with 10 bases between them. CDR1 and CDR2 (germline): SGHTA, FQGNSA. The CDR3 has 15 amino acids. The CDR3 bases are TGTGCCAGCAGCTTAGGGAGCCAGGGGAACACTGAAGCTTTCTTT. Its translation is CASSLGSQGNTEAFF.

The chain joins TRBV5-1 to TRBJ1-2, with TRBD1 matching 7 bases. The CDR3 is 15 amino acids. Germline loops: CDR1 SGHRS, CDR2 YFSETQ. Unmatched junction bases numbered 8, after V lost 0 bases and J lost 6 bases. DNA of the CDR3: TGCGCCAGCAGCTTGGCCCCCAGGGGGACTGATGGCTACACCTTC. Translation gives CASSLAPRGTDGYTF.

This rearrangement joins TRBV3-1 (or the pseudogene TRBV3-2) to TRBJ2-1; maybe TRBD2 (6 bases). The V and J ends lost 6 bases and 4 bases respectively, with 16 bases between them. The CDR3 consists of 15 residues. CDR1 LGHDT and CDR2 YNNKEL come from the germline V gene (reference sequence). In nucleotides, the CDR3 is TGTGCCAGCAGTCCCTTACGGGAGCCTTACAATGAGCAGTTCTTC. This translates into CASSPLREPYNEQFF.

The J gene is TRBJ2-1, the V gene TRBV11-3; 10 nucleotides align to TRBD1. Losses at the gene ends were 4 bases for V and 9 bases for J; bases not matched to a gene: 12. Germline values: CDR1 SGHNT, CDR2 YENEEA. The CDR3 contains 16 residues. The CDR3 protein is CASSSPTGGSRGEQFF. The CDR3 DNA is TGTGCCAGCAGCTCCCCGACAGGGGGCTCGCGAGGTGAGCAGTTCTTC.

The rearrangement uses TRBV5-1 and TRBJ2-5; 7 nucleotides match TRBD1. The V gene end was trimmed by 4 bases and the J gene end by 5 bases; junction bases not matched to a gene: 14. There are 16 residues in the CDR3. Germline V gene data show CDR1 as SGHRS and CDR2 as YFSETQ. For the CDR3, the DNA is TGCGCCAGCAGCCTCGGGACAGAAGCATCTAAGGAGACCCAGTACTTC. This codes for CASSLGTEASKETQYF.

The chain couples TRBV7-3 to TRBJ2-7, with TRBD2 as a possible D gene (6 bases). Germline loops: CDR1 SGHTA, CDR2 FQGTGA. Trimming removed 6 bases at V and 5 bases at J, with 14 bases between. The CDR3 extends over 13 amino acids. The CDR3 region has the DNA TGTGCCAGCAGTCCGGGAGCAAACAACGAGCAGTACTTC. Protein sequence: CASSPGANNEQYF.

V gene TRBV27 combines with J gene TRBJ2-3, with 8 nucleotides matching TRBD2. The CDR3 length is 14 residues. The germline CDR1 and CDR2 sequences are MNHEY and SMNVEV (reference sequence). The ends lost 6 bases at V and 4 bases at J; junction bases unmatched: 6. CDR3 region: CASRRGAAPDTQYF. In DNA, the CDR3 is TGTGCCAGCAGGCGGGGGGCCGCGCCAGATACGCAGTATTTT.

The rearrangement joins TRBV11-2 to TRBJ2-3; 7 bases agree with TRBD2. Trimming took 8 bases from V and 4 from J; bases not matched to a gene: 12. From germline, CDR1 is SGHAT and CDR2 FQNNGV. There are 15 residues in the CDR3. In nucleotides, the CDR3 is TGTGCCAGCGCAACCCGGGGGGTAGCCGCAGATACGCAGTATTTT. Encoded protein: CASATRGVAADTQYF.

This chain joins TRBV5-1 and TRBJ2-5; D gene ambiguous. This CDR3 has 15 residues. Trimming shortened V by 0 bases and J by 3 bases, and 12 bases separated the two germline ends. Germline values: CDR1 SGHRS, CDR2 YFSETQ. This chain's CDR3 is CASSLGGWSEETQYF. The CDR3 DNA is TGCGCCAGCAGCTTGGGCGGCTGGTCAGAAGAGACCCAGTACTTC.

J is TRBJ2-7 and V is TRBV19; 8 bases fit TRBD2. CDR1 LNHDA and CDR2 SQIVND come from the germline V gene (reference sequence). V lost 5 bases to trimming and J lost 6 bases; unmatched junction nucleotides: 6. The CDR3 covers 13 residues. In nucleotides, the CDR3 is TGTGCCAGTAGTCCCCGGGGGGGCGGCGAGCAGTACTTC. This translates into CASSPRGGGEQYF.

There are a few counts of this clone. J is TRBJ2-1 and V is TRBV5-1; a weak D match, TRBD2 (5 bases). The germline gives CDR1 SGHRS, CDR2 YFSETQ. The CDR3 length is 17 residues. V was clipped by 4 bases and J by 0 bases, with 17 bases between them. The CDR3 DNA sequence: TGCGCCAGCAGCGCGCGCAAGTTCGGGGACTCCTACAATGAGCAGTTCTTC. Its protein is CASSARKFGDSYNEQFF. The whole variable domain, remainder taken from reference TRBV5-1 and TRBJ2-1, is KAGVTQTPRYLIKTRGQQVTLSCSPISGHRSVSWYQQTPGQGLQFLFEYFSETQRNKGNFPGRFSGRQFSNSRSEMNVSTLELGDSALYLCASSARKFGDSYNEQFFGPGTRLTVL.

This chain uses TRBV6-2 or TRBV6-3 with TRBJ1-6; 8 nucleotides match TRBD1. The V and J ends lost 0 bases and 12 bases, in that order; junction bases with no gene match: 16. Germline values: CDR1 MNHEY, CDR2 SVGEGT. There are 18 residues in the CDR3. The CDR3 DNA reads TGTGCCAGCAGTTACTCTCGGACAGGGTTCTCCCTATGGGAACCCCTCCACTTT. Its translation is CASSYSRTGFSLWEPLHF.

The chain joins TRBV7-2 to TRBJ2-7; possibly TRBD2 for D (6 bases). In germline, CDR1 is SGHTA, CDR2 FQGNSA. The CDR3 spans 13 residues. The germline V and J ends were trimmed by 4 bases and 7 bases, with 14 bases remaining between them. CDR3 protein: CASSSRRGWEQYF. In DNA form, the CDR3 reads TGTGCCAGCAGCTCCCGGAGGGGATGGGAGCAGTACTTC. Drawing the rest from reference TRBV7-2 and TRBJ2-7, the complete variable domain is GAGVSQSPSNKVTEKGKDVELRCDPISGHTALYWYRQSLGQGLEFLIYFQGNSAPDKSGLPSDRFSAERTGGSVSTLTIQRTQQEDSAVYLCASSSRRGWEQYFGPGTRLTVT.

The gene calls are TRBV27 and TRBJ1-5, with TRBD1 matching 7 bases. The CDR3 has 13 amino acids. V lost 7 bases, J lost 6 bases, and 6 bases stayed unmatched. In germline, CDR1 is MNHEY, CDR2 SMNVEV (reference sequence). The CDR3 sequence is CASTTTGAQPQHF. Written as DNA, the CDR3 is TGTGCCAGCACCACCACAGGGGCTCAGCCCCAGCATTTT.

The chain uses TRBV4-1 and TRBJ2-3; the match to TRBD1 covers 7 bases. The V and J ends lost 3 bases and 2 bases, in that order; junction bases with no gene match: 8. This CDR3 spans 16 amino acids. Germline CDR1 is MGHRA and CDR2 is YSYEKL. CDR3 nucleotide sequence: TGCGCCAGCAGCCAGCCGACAGGGCGGGTCACAGATACGCAGTATTTT. It translates to CASSQPTGRVTDTQYF.

V usage is TRBV7-2 and J usage is TRBJ1-3; D gene ambiguous. There are 15 residues in the CDR3. V was clipped by 2 bases and J by 0 bases, with 8 bases between them. Germline assignment: CDR1 SGHTA and CDR2 FQGNSA. The CDR3 protein is CASSLLDFSGNTIYF. The CDR3 coding sequence is TGTGCCAGCAGCTTACTGGACTTCTCTGGAAACACCATATATTTT.